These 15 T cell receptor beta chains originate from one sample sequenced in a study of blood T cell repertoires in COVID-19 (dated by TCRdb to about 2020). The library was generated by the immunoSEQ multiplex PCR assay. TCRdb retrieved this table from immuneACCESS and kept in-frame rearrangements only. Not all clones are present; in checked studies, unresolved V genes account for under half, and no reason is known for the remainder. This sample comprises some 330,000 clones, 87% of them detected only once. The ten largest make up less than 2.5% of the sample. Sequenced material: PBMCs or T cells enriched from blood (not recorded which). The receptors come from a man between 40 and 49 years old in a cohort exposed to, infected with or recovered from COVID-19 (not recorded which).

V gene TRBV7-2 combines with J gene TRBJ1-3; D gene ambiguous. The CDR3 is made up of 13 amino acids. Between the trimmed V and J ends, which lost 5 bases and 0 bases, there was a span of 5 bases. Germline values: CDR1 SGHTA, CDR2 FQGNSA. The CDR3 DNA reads TGTGCCAGCAGCCCTAGCTCTGGAAACACCATATATTTT. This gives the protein CASSPSSGNTIYF.

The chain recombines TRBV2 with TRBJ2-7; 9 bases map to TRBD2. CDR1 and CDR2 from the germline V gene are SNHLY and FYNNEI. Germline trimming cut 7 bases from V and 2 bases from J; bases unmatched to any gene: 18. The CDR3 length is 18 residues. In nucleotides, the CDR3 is TGTGCCAGCACCGACGGACTATCTAGGACTAGCGACACCTACGAGCAGTACTTC. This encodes CASTDGLSRTSDTYEQYF.

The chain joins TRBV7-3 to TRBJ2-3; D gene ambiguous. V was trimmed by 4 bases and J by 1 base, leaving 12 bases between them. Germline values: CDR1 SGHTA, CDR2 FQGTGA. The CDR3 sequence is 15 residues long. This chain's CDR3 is CASSSQITGTDTQYF. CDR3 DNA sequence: TGTGCCAGCAGCTCACAGATAACGGGCACAGATACGCAGTATTTT.

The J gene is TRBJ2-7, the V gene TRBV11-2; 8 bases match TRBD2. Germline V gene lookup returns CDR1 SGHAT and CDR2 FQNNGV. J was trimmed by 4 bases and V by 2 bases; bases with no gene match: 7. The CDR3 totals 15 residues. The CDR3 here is CASSLLGGGLYEQYF. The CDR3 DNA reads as TGTGCCAGCAGCTTATTGGGCGGGGGGTTGTACGAGCAGTACTTC.

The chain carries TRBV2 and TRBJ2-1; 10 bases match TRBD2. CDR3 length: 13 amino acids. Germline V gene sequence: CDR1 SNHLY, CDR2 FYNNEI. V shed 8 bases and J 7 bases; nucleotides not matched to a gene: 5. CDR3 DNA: TGTGCCAGCCGGGGGACTAGCGAAAATGAGCAGTTCTTC. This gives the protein CASRGTSENEQFF.

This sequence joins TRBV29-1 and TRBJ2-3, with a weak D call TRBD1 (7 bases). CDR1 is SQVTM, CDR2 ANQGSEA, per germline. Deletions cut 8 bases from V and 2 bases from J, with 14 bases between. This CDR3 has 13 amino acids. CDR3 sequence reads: CSLGGQNTDTQYF. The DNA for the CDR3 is TGCAGCCTCGGGGGACAGAACACAGATACGCAGTATTTT.

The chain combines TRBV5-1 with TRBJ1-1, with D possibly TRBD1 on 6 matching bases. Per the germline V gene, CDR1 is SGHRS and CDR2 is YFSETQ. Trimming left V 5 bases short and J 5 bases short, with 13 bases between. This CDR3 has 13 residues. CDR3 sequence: CASSQGTVTEAFF. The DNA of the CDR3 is TGCGCCAGCAGTCAGGGGACCGTAACTGAAGCTTTCTTT.

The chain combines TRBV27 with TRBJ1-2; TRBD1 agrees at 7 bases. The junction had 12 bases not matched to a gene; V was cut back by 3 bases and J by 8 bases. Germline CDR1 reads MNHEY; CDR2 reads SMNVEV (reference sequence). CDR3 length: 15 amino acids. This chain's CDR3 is CASSFQPGTVGGYTF. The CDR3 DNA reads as TGTGCCAGCAGTTTTCAGCCTGGGACAGTCGGAGGCTACACCTTC.

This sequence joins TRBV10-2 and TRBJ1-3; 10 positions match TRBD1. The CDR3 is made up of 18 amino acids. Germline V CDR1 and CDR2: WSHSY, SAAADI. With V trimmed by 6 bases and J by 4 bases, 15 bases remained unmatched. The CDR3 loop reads CASRPGTGVTLSGNTIYF. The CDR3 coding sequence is TGCGCCAGCAGACCCGGGACAGGGGTGACCCTAAGCGGAAACACCATATATTTT.

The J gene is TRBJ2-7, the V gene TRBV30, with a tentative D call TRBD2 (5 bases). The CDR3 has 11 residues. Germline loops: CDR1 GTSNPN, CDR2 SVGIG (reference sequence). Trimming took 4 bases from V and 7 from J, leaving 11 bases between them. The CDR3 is CAWTRTSEQYF. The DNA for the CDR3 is TGTGCCTGGACGCGCACTAGTGAGCAGTACTTC.

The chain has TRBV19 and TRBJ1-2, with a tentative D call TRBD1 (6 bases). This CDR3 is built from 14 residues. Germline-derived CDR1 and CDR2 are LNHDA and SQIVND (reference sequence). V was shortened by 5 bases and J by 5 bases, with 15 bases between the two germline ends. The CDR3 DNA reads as TGTGCCAGTAGTGAGACCACCAGGGGATATGGCTACACCTTC. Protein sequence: CASSETTRGYGYTF.

The CDR3 bases are TGTGCCTGGACCTCCGGGACTAGCGGGAGGACTGAGCAGTTCTTC. Its translation: CAWTSGTSGRTEQFF. The chain recombines TRBV30 with TRBJ2-1, with 15 bases identical to TRBD2. V gave up 4 bases and J gave up 9 bases; unmatched junction bases: 7. CDR1 is GTSNPN, CDR2 SVGIG, per germline (reference sequence). The CDR3 sequence is 15 residues long.

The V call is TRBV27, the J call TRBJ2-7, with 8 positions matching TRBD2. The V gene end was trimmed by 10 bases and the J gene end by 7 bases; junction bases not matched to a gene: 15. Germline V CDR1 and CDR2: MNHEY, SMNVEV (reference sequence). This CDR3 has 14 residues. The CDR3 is CATRSAGDSREQYF. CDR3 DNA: TGTGCCACCAGATCAGCGGGAGACTCTAGGGAGCAGTACTTC.

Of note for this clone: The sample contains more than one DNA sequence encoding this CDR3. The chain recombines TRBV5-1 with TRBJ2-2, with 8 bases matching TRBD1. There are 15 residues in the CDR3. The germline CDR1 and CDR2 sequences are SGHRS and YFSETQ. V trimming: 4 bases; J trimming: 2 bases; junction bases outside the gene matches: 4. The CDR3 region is CASSPGTGNTGELFF. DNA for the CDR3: TGCGCCAGCAGCCCCGGGACAGGCAACACCGGGGAGCTGTTTTTT.

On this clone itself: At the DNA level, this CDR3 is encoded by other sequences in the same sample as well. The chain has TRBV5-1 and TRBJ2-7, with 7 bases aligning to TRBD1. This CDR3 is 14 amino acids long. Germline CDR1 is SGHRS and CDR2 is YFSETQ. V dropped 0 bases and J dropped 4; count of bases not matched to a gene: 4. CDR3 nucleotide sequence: TGCGCCAGCAGCTTGGGACAGGGTCCTTACGAGCAGTACTTC. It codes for CASSLGQGPYEQYF.